This TCR beta chain was sequenced for a study of OX40 agonist ivuxolimab in advanced cancers. Study-level findings and limits: Within 6 weeks, CD4+ and CD8+ blood T cells expanded clonally at 0.1 to 3.0 mg/kg.

Deletions cut 4 bases from V and 0 bases from J, with 6 bases between. The germline V gene encodes CDR1 SGHTA and CDR2 FQGTGA. This CDR3 contains 14 residues. The repertoire was sequenced with immunoSEQ multiplex PCR; TCRdb's copy has only in-frame clones and lacks some. The sample carries 60,000 to 65,000 clones, roughly four fifths recorded once. Points on this clone: Its matching antigen is unknown.

The clonotype comes from an adult with an advanced solid tumor such as melanoma, head and neck, liver or kidney cancer. The sequences come from CD4+ or CD8+ T cells sorted from blood, collected in a trial of the OX40 agonist ivuxolimab. V usage is TRBV7-3 and J usage is TRBJ2-2; either TRBD1 or TRBD2 may supply D (5 bases each). Here the CDR3 DNA reads TGTGCCAGCAGCTCGGGACCGAACACCGGGGAGCTGTTTTTT. The encoded protein is CASSSGPNTGELFF.